These 16 T cell receptor beta chains originate from one sample sequenced in a study of blood T cell repertoires in COVID-19. TCRdb's table, derived via immunoSEQ multiplex PCR, lists solely in-frame clones and lacks some. The sample holds 160,000 or so clones, 81% seen once. Sequences were obtained from peripheral blood. The receptors derive from a man aged 55 to 70 with active or convalescent COVID-19.

V usage is TRBV18 and J usage is TRBJ2-7; D is unclear. The CDR3 sequence is 12 residues long. The ends were cut back, 4 bases at V and 3 bases at J, with 7 bases in the middle. Germline values: CDR1 KGHSH, CDR2 LQKENI. The chain's CDR3 is CASSRGGYEQYF. The CDR3 DNA reads as TGTGCCAGCTCACGCGGCGGCTACGAGCAGTACTTC. Complete variable domain (other parts from reference TRBV18 and TRBJ2-7): NAGVMQNPRHLVRRRGQEARLRCSPMKGHSHVYWYRQLPEEGLKFMVYLQKENIIDESGMPKERFSAEFPKEGPSILRIQQVVRGDSAAYFCASSRGGYEQYFGPGTRLTVT.

The chain combines TRBV5-1 with TRBJ1-2; 9 bases are shared with TRBD1. Germline V gene lookup returns CDR1 SGHRS and CDR2 YFSETQ. The CDR3 runs 13 residues. Trimming at V came to 3 bases and at J to 12 bases, leaving 9 bases not matched to a gene. The chain's CDR3 is CASSSTGGRINTF. CDR3 coding DNA: TGCGCCAGCAGCTCCACAGGGGGCAGGATCAACACCTTC.

The rearrangement joins TRBV7-9 to TRBJ1-1; D might be TRBD1 (5 bases). The CDR3 sequence is 12 residues long. V was clipped by 5 bases and J by 7 bases, with 11 bases between them. Germline V gene lookup returns CDR1 SEHNR and CDR2 FQNEAQ (reference sequence). The CDR3, as DNA: TGTGCCAGCAGCCGCGGGGCTGTTGAAGCTTTCTTT. Translation gives CASSRGAVEAFF.

The chain carries TRBV5-5 and TRBJ2-3; 9 positions match TRBD1. CDR3 size: 15 residues. After removal of 0 bases from V and 4 bases from J, the junction contained 3 bases not matched to a gene. Germline loops: CDR1 SGHKS, CDR2 YYEKEE (reference sequence). The CDR3 DNA reads TGTGCCAGCAGCTTGGACAGGGGGCGATCAGATACGCAGTATTTT. Amino acid sequence: CASSLDRGRSDTQYF.

The genes are TRBV10-3 and TRBJ1-3; 8 bases align to TRBD1. Germline values: CDR1 ENHRY, CDR2 SYGVKD. Trimming cost V 6 bases and J 7 bases; bases outside gene matches: 11. This CDR3 spans 15 amino acids. The CDR3 protein is CAIRGRGTGHNTIYF. The CDR3 DNA is TGTGCCATCAGAGGGCGAGGGACAGGACATAACACCATATATTTT.

This clone showed up just a few times. The chain links TRBV19 to TRBJ2-1; possibly TRBD1 for D (6 bases). Trimming left V 5 bases short and J 6 bases short, with 14 bases between. The CDR3 covers 14 residues. Per the germline V gene, CDR1 is LNHDA and CDR2 is SQIVND (reference sequence). The CDR3 DNA sequence: TGTGCCAGTAGTGAGAACAGGGTGGCCAATGAGCAGTTCTTC. Amino acids: CASSENRVANEQFF.

This CDR3 is CASTEGTNQPQHF. CDR3 nucleotides: TGTGCCAGCACTGAGGGTACCAATCAGCCCCAGCATTTT. The chain recombines TRBV6-6 with TRBJ1-5, with D unclear. Trimming left V 7 bases short and J 3 bases short, with 10 bases between. The CDR3 loop spans 13 amino acids. CDR1 is MNHNY and CDR2 is SVGAGI in the germline V gene (reference sequence).

This rearrangement joins TRBV5-1 to TRBJ2-1; 9 bases align to TRBD2. Germline V gene sequence: CDR1 SGHRS, CDR2 YFSETQ. The CDR3 extends over 16 amino acids. Trimming removed 2 bases from V and 2 bases from J; junction bases left unmatched: 5. The CDR3: CASSFNLAGPYNEQFF. The CDR3 nucleotides are TGCGCCAGCAGCTTTAATCTAGCGGGACCCTACAATGAGCAGTTCTTC.

The chain links TRBV18 to TRBJ2-2; TRBD1 is a possible D gene (5 bases). In germline, CDR1 is KGHSH, CDR2 LQKENI. Trimming took 1 base from V and 4 from J, leaving 13 bases between them. The CDR3 totals 16 residues. Here the CDR3 reads CASSPQGTRGTGELFF. The CDR3 nucleotides are TGTGCCAGCTCACCACAAGGCACAAGGGGCACCGGGGAGCTGTTTTTT.

The V and J genes are TRBV19 and TRBJ1-3, with no clear D. The CDR3 runs 16 residues. Germline V gives CDR1 LNHDA, CDR2 SQIVND (reference sequence). V gave up 1 base and J gave up 0 bases, with 10 bases separating them. CDR3 residues: CASSIGGVSSGNTIYF. Here the CDR3 DNA reads TGTGCCAGTAGTATAGGCGGCGTGAGCTCTGGAAACACCATATATTTT.

The chain employs TRBV6-1 and TRBJ1-2; possible D gene TRBD1, 6 bases. Germline loops: CDR1 MNHNS, CDR2 SASEGT. V gave up 2 bases and J gave up 4 bases, with 14 bases separating them. The CDR3 sequence is 15 residues long. The CDR3, as DNA: TGTGCCAGCAGTGAATCGGGGGGCGCGATCTATGGCTACACCTTC. Its translation: CASSESGGAIYGYTF.

The V call is TRBV5-1, the J call TRBJ2-7; 9 bases align to TRBD1. Losses at the gene ends were 4 bases for V and 1 base for J; bases not matched to a gene: 6. Germline V gene sequence: CDR1 SGHRS, CDR2 YFSETQ. The CDR3 runs to 15 residues. CDR3 nucleotide sequence: TGCGCCAGCAGCACCGGACAGGGGCCGTCCTACGAGCAGTACTTC. This encodes CASSTGQGPSYEQYF.

The V call is TRBV5-8, the J call TRBJ1-2, with TRBD1 matching 9 bases. V dropped 4 bases and J dropped 5; count of bases not matched to a gene: 6. The CDR3 loop spans 14 amino acids. The germline V gene encodes CDR1 SGHTS and CDR2 YDEGEE. CDR3 amino acids: CASSPDRGLYGYTF. Written as DNA, the CDR3 is TGTGCCAGCAGCCCGGACAGGGGCCTTTATGGCTACACCTTC.

The rearrangement uses TRBV3-1 (or the pseudogene TRBV3-2) and TRBJ1-2; a possible D gene is TRBD1 (6 bases). V dropped 4 bases and J dropped 6 bases, with 15 bases sitting between them. The germline V gene has CDR1 LGHDT and CDR2 YNNKEL (reference sequence). The CDR3 length is 14 residues. The CDR3 nucleotides read TGTGCCAGCAGCCCGGCGTCGGGGGGCAATGGCTACACCTTC. This codes for CASSPASGGNGYTF.

The chain combines TRBV5-1 with TRBJ2-5, with a tentative D call TRBD2 (6 bases). CDR3 length: 14 amino acids. Germline V lookup: CDR1 SGHRS, CDR2 YFSETQ. Trimming left V 2 bases short and J 1 base short, with 9 bases between. This chain's CDR3 is CASSFQGGQETQYF. The CDR3 bases are TGCGCCAGCAGCTTTCAGGGAGGCCAAGAGACCCAGTACTTC. The full variable domain, its missing parts supplied by reference TRBV5-1 and TRBJ2-5, is KAGVTQTPRYLIKTRGQQVTLSCSPISGHRSVSWYQQTPGQGLQFLFEYFSETQRNKGNFPGRFSGRQFSNSRSEMNVSTLELGDSALYLCASSFQGGQETQYFGPGTRLLVL.

The chain couples TRBV2 to TRBJ1-6, with 9 bases that match TRBD1. In germline, CDR1 is SNHLY, CDR2 FYNNEI. V lost 2 bases and J lost 10; bases outside the gene matches: 9. CDR3 length equals 16 residues. CDR3 coding DNA: TGTGCCAGCAGTGAATGGTGGACAGGGGTAGACTCACCCCTCCACTTT. Amino acids: CASSEWWTGVDSPLHF.